This T cell receptor (beta chain) was identified in a study of blood T cell repertoires in COVID-19. Study-wide background: The origin of the acute and convalescent COVID-19 samples was the United States, Italy and Spain. Sample material is recorded as cDNA or gDNA derived from T cells, B-cell-depleted T cells, or PBMCs.

Assay used: immunoSEQ multiplex PCR; TCRdb lists only in-frame clones, some missing. The sample shows 150,000 to 250,000 clones, about 80% of them seen only once. Ages ranged from 18 to 89 years, with residence in more than 20 US areas. Resolution of symptoms, clearance, or two negative PCRs was present in recovered Cohort 3 donors. Trimming removed 6 bases at V and 4 bases at J, with 13 bases between. Germline CDR1 is MNHEY and CDR2 is SVGAGI. The CDR3 contains 14 residues. This sequence joins TRBV6-5 and TRBJ1-3; D perhaps matches TRBD1 (5 bases). The source is a middle-aged man who had recovered from COVID-19. The sequenced sample consisted of PBMCs or T cells enriched from blood (not recorded which). The CDR3 here is CASSQGTDGNTIYF. The CDR3 DNA follows: TGTGCCAGCAGCCAGGGTACCGACGGAAACACCATATATTTT.